This T cell receptor (beta chain) was captured by sequencing in a study of T-cell reconstitution after alpha-beta-depleted transplantation in children. As it was prepared, the TCRbeta library received unique molecular identifiers. TCRdb redid the calling of the PCR reads with MiXCR, one entry per CDR3 protein. The sample holds hundreds of thousands of distinct CDR3 sequences, about 12% seen once. Germline V lookup: CDR1 MNHEY, CDR2 SMNVEV (reference sequence). This CDR3 comprises 16 residues. V was clipped by 5 bases and J by 4 bases, with 21 bases between them. This clonotype was picked up many times.

The sample in question was PBMCs from the stem cell graft donor, obtained from the stem cell graft. This TCR came from a human donor who donated a stem cell graft to a child with acute lymphoblastic leukemia. J is TRBJ2-7 and V is TRBV27, with D perhaps assigned TRBD1 or TRBD2 (5 bases each). The CDR3: CASSLSTGTSYYEQYF. The CDR3, as DNA: TGTGCCAGCAGTCTCTCGACCGGGACGAGCTATTACGAGCAGTACTTC.